One TCR beta chain is described in this entry. This sample was included in a study of CD8 T cells in Susac syndrome. Trimming took off 4 bases at V and 3 bases at J, with 15 bases between the two ends. This CDR3 region has 15 residues. In germline, CDR1 is MGHRA, CDR2 YSYEKL. cDNA came from about 0.5 to 1 ug RNA primed by random hexamers. MiXCR, applied by TCRdb to the immunoSEQ multiplex PCR reads, yields one record per CDR3 protein. The sample has approximately 150,000 distinct CDR3 sequences, 93% seen once. Sequencing of TCR beta was performed on blood CD8+ T cells and on blood CD4+ T cells. The sequence came from a human donor in good health. J is TRBJ1-2 and V is TRBV4-1; perhaps TRBD1 as D (5 bases). The sequenced sample consisted of CD4+ T cells from PBMCs. CDR3 coding DNA: TGCGCCAGCAGCCCAACATCCAGGGTAGACTATGGCTACACCTTC. Residues: CASSPTSRVDYGYTF.